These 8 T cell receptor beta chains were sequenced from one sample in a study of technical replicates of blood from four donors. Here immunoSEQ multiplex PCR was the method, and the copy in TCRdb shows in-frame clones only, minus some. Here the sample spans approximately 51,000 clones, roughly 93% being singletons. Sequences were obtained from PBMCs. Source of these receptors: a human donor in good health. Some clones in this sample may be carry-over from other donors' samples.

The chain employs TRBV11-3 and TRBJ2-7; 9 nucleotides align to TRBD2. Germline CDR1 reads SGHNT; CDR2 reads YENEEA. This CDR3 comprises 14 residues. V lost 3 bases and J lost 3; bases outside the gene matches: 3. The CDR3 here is CASSFSGGHYEQYF. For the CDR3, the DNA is TGTGCCAGCAGCTTTAGCGGGGGTCACTACGAGCAGTACTTC.

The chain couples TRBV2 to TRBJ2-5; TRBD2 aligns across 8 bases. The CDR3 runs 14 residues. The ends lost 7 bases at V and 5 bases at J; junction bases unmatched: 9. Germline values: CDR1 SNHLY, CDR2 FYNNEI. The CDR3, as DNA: TGTGCCAGCACCTCCGGGAGGGGTGCGGAGACCCAGTACTTC. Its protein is CASTSGRGAETQYF.

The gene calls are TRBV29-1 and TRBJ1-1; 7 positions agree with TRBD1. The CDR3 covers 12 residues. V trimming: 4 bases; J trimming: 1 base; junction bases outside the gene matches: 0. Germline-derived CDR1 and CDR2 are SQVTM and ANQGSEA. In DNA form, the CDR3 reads TGCAGCGTTGGGACAGGGAACACTGAAGCTTTCTTT. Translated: CSVGTGNTEAFF.

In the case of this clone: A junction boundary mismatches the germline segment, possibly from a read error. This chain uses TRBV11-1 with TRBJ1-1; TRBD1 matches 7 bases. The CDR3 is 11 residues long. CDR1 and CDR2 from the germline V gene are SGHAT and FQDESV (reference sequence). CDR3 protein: CASSSPSGTEF. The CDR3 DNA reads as TGTGCCAGCAGCTCCCCTAGTGGGACAGAGTTT.

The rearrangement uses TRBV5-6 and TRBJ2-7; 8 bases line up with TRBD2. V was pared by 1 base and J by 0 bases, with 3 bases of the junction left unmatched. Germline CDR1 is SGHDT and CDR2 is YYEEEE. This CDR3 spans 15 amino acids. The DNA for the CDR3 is TGTGCCAGCAGCTTGAGGGCGGGAGGCTCCTACGAGCAGTACTTC. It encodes CASSLRAGGSYEQYF.

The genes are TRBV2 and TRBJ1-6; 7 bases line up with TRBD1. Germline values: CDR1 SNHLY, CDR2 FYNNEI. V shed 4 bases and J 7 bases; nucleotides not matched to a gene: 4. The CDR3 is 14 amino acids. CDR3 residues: CASSGQGGNSPLHF. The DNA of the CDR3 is TGTGCCAGCAGTGGACAGGGCGGCAATTCACCCCTCCACTTT.

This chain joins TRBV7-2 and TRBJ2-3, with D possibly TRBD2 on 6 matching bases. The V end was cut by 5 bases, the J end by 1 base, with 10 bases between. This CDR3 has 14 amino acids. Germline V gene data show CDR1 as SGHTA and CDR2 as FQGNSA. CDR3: CASSQGGGTDTQYF. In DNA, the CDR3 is TGTGCCAGCAGCCAGGGCGGGGGCACAGATACGCAGTATTTT.

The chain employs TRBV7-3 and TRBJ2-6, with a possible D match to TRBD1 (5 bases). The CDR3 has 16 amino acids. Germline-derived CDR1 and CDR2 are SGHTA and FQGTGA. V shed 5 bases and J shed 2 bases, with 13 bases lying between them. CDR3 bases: TGTGCCAGCAGCCAAGGACATACTGCTGGGGCCAACGTCCTGACTTTC. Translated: CASSQGHTAGANVLTF. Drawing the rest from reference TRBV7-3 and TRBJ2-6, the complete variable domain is GAGVSQTPSNKVTEKGKYVELRCDPISGHTALYWYRQSLGQGPEFLIYFQGTGAADDSGLPNDRFFAVRPEGSVSTLKIQRTERGDSAVYLCASSQGHTAGANVLTFGAGSRLTVL.